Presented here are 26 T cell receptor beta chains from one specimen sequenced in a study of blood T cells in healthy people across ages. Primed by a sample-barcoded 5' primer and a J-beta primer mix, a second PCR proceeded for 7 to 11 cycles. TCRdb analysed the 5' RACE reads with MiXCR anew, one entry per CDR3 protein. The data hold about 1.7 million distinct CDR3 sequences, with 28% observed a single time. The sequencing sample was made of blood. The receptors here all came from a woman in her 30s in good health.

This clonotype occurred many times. The CDR3 reads CASSFYRYSYEQYF. CDR3 nucleotides: TGCGCCAGCAGCTTCTACCGTTACTCCTACGAGCAGTACTTC. The V gene is TRBV5-1, the J gene TRBJ2-7; D not resolved. Looked up from germline, CDR1 is SGHRS and CDR2 is YFSETQ. V was trimmed by 2 bases and J by 0 bases, leaving 9 bases between them. This CDR3 is 14 amino acids long.

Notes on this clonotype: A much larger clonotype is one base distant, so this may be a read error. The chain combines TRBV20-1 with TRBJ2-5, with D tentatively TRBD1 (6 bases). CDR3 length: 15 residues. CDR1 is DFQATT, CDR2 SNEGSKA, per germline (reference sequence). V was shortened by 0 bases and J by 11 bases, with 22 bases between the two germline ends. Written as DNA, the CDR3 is TGCAGTGCTAGAGATGGCGGCCAGGGGACCGACGGGCAGTACTTC. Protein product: CSARDGGQGTDGQYF.

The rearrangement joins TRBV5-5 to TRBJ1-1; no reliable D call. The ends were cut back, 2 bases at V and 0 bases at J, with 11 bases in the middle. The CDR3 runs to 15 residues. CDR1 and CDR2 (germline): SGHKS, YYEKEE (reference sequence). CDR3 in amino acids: CASSLAAAVNTEAFF. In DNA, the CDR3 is TGTGCCAGCAGCTTAGCTGCGGCAGTGAACACTGAAGCTTTCTTT.

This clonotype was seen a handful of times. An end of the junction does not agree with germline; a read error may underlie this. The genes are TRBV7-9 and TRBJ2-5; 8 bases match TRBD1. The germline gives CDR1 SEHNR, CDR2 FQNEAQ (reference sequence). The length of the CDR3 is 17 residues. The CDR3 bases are TGTACCAGCAGCCATAACATCCAGGGGGCGTGGAGAGAGACCCAGTACTTC. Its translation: CTSSHNIQGAWRETQYF.

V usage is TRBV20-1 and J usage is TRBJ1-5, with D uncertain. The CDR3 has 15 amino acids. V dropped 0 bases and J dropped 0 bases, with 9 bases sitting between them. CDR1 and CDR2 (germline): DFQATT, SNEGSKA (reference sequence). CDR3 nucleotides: TGCAGTGCTAGAGATCCCAGCAATAGCAATCAGCCCCAGCATTTT. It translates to CSARDPSNSNQPQHF.

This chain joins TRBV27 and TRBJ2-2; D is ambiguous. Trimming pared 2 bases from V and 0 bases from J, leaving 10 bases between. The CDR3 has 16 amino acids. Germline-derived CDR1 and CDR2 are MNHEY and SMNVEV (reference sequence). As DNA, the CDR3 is TGTGCCAGCAGTTTAATAGGAGTAACGAACACCGGGGAGCTGTTTTTT. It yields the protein CASSLIGVTNTGELFF.

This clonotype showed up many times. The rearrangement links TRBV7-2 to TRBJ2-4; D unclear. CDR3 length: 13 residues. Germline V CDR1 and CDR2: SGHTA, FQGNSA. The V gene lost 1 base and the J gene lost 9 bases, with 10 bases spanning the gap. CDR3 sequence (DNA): TGTGCCAGCAGCTTAGAAATGTCTGGCATTCAGTACTTC. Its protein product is CASSLEMSGIQYF.

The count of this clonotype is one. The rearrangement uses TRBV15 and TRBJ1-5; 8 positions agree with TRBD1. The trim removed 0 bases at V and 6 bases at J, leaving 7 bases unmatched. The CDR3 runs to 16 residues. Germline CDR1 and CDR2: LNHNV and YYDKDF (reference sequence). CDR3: CATSRDPAGGLQPQHF. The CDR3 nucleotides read TGTGCCACCAGCAGAGATCCGGCAGGGGGCCTTCAGCCCCAGCATTTT. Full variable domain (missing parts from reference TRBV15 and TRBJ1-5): DAMVIQNPRYQVTQFGKPVTLSCSQTLNHNVMYWYQQKSSQAPKLLFHYYDKDFNNEADTPDNFQSRRPNTSFCFLDIRSPGLGDTAMYLCATSRDPAGGLQPQHFGDGTRLSIL.

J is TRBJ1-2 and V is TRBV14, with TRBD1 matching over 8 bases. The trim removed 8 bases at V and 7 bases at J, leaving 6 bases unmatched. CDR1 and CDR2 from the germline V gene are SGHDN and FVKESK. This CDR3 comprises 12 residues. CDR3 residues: CASGTGRCGYTF. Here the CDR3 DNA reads TGTGCCAGCGGGACAGGTCGCTGTGGCTACACCTTC.

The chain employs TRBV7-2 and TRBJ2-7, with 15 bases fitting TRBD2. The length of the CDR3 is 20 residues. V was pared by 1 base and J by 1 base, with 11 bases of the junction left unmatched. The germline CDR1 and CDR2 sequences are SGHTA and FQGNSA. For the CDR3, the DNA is TGTGCCAGCAGCTTAGAGGGGCAGTGGACTAGCGGGAGGGAGTCCTACGAGCAGTACTTC. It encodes CASSLEGQWTSGRESYEQYF.

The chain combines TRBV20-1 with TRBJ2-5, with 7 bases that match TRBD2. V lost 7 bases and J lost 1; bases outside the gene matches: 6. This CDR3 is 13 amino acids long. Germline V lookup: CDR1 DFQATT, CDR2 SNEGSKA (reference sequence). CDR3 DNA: TGCAGTGGACGCAGCGGGGCCCAAGAGACCCAGTACTTC. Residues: CSGRSGAQETQYF.

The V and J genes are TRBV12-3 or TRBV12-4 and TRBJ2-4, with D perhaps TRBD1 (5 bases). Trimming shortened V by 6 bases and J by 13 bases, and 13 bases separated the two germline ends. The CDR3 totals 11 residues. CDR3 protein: CASRGARQQYF. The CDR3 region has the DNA TGTGCCAGCAGAGGGGCACGCCAGCAGTACTTC.

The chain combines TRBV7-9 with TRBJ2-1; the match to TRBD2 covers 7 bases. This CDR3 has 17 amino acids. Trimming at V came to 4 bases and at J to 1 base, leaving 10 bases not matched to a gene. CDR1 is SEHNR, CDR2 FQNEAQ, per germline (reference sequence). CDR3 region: CASSSSLAGLSYNEQFF. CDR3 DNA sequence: TGTGCCAGCAGCTCCTCATTAGCGGGCCTTTCCTACAATGAGCAGTTCTTC.

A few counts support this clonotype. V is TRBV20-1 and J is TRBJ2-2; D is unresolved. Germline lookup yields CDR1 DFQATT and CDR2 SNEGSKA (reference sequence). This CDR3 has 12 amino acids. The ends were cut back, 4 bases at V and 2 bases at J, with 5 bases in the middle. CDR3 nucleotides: TGCAGTGCTACACCCAACACCGGGGAGCTGTTTTTT. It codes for CSATPNTGELFF.

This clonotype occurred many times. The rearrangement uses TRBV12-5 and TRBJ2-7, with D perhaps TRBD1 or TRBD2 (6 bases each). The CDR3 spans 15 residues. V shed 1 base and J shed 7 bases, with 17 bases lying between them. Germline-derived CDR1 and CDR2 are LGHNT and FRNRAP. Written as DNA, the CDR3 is TGTGCTAGTGGTTTGGCCGGGGGCTATCCTACGGAGCAGTACTTC. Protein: CASGLAGGYPTEQYF.

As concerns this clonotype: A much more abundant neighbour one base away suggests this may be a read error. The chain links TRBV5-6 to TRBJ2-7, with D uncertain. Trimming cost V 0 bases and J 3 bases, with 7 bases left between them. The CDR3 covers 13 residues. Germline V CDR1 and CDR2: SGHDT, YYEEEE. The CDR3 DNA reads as TGTGCCAGCAGCTTGGAGTCAGTCTACGAGCAGTACTTC. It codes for CASSLESVYEQYF.

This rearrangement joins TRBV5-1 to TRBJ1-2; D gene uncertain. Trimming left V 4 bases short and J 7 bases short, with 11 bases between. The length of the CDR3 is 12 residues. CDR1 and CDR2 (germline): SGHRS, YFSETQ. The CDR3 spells CASSKFGGGYTF. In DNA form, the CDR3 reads TGCGCCAGCAGCAAGTTTGGCGGTGGCTACACCTTC.

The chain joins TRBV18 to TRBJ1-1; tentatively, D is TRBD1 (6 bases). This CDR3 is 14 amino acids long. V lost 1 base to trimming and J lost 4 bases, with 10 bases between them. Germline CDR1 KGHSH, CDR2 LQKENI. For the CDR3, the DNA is TGTGCCAGCTCACCACGTCCCAGGGGCACTGAAGCTTTCTTT. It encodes CASSPRPRGTEAFF.

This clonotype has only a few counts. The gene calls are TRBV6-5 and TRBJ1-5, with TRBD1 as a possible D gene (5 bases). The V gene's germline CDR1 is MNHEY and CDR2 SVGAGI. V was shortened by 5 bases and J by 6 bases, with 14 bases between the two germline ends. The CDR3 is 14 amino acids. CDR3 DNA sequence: TGTGCCAGCAGTCCGATGGGGGTTTCTCAGCCCCAGCATTTT. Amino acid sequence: CASSPMGVSQPQHF.

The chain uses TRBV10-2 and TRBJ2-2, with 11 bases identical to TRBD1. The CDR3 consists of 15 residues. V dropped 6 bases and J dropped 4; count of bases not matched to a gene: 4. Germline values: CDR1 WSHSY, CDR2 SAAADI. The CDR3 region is CASRPGQGVTGELFF. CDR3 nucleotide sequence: TGCGCCAGCAGACCGGGACAGGGGGTCACCGGGGAGCTGTTTTTT.

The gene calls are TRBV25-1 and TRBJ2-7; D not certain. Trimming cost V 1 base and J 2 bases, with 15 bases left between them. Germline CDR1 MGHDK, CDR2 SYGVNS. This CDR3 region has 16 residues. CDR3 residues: CASSESGQWRAYEQYF. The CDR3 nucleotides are TGTGCCAGCAGTGAATCAGGCCAGTGGAGAGCCTACGAGCAGTACTTC.

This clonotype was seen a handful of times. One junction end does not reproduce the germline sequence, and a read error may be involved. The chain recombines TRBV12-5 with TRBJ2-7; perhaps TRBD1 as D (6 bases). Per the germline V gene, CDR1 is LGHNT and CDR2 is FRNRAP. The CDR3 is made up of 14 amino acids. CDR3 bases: TGTGCTAGTGGGTACGGCAGGGGATCCTACGGGCAGTACTTC. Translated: CASGYGRGSYGQYF.

The CDR3 DNA is TGCGCCAGCAGCTTGGTGGCAGAGGCTCCCCAGGGCTACACCTTC. This encodes CASSLVAEAPQGYTF. The V gene is TRBV5-1, the J gene TRBJ1-2; no reliable D call. CDR3 size: 15 residues. V was clipped by 0 bases and J by 8 bases, with 17 bases between them. The germline gives CDR1 SGHRS, CDR2 YFSETQ. The variable domain in full, completed from reference TRBV5-1 and TRBJ1-2, reads KAGVTQTPRYLIKTRGQQVTLSCSPISGHRSVSWYQQTPGQGLQFLFEYFSETQRNKGNFPGRFSGRQFSNSRSEMNVSTLELGDSALYLCASSLVAEAPQGYTFGSGTRLTVV.

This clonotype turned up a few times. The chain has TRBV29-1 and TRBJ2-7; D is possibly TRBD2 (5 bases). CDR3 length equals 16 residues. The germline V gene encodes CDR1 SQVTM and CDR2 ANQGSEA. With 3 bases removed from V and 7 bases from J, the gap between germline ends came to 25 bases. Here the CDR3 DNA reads TGCAGCGTTGAGGGAGAATTGGTCGGCGCGGCCCGGGAGCAGTACTTC. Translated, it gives CSVEGELVGAAREQYF.

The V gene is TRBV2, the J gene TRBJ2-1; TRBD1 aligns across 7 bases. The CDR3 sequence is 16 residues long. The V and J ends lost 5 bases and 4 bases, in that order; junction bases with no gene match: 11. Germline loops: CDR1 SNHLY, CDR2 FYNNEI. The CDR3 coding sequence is TGTGCCAGCAGTAGATTCGGACAGGCTACATACAATGAGCAGTTCTTC. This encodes CASSRFGQATYNEQFF.

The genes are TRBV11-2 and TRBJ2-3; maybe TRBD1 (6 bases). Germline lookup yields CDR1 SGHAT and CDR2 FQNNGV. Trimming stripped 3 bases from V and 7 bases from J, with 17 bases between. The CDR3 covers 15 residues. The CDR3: CASSFIGGGGYTQYF. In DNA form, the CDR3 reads TGTGCCAGCAGCTTTATAGGGGGTGGAGGATATACGCAGTATTTT.